These 18 T cell receptor beta chains were all obtained from the same sample, sequenced in a study of beta chain features in type 1 diabetes. The study's findings and limits: Researchers report that Type 1 diabetes patients had moderately but significantly shorter TCRB CDR3s across all four CD4+ subsets.

Their antigen targets remain unknown. The entirety of the isolated RNA underwent reverse transcription, so expressed TCRB transcripts were sequenced. Produced via immunoSEQ multiplex PCR; TCRdb's table is partial and in-frame only. In the table there are 140,000 or so clones, more than 10% of which are singletons. The source material was central memory CD4+ T cells from blood. These receptors were collected from a man aged 18 to 30 with type 1 diabetes.

About this clone: Other DNA sequences in this specimen translate into the identical CDR3. This sequence joins TRBV7-2 and TRBJ1-5; D is undetermined. Trimming removed 2 bases from V and 6 bases from J, with 5 bases in between. The CDR3 is made up of 12 amino acids. The germline CDR1 and CDR2 sequences are SGHTA and FQGNSA. The CDR3 is CASSLFSQPQHF. The CDR3 DNA follows: TGTGCCAGCAGCTTATTTAGTCAGCCCCAGCATTTT.

This clone was counted between two and nine times. The chain uses TRBV6-1 and TRBJ2-5, with D perhaps TRBD2 (5 bases). Germline V gene data show CDR1 as MNHNS and CDR2 as SASEGT. Trimming cost V 11 bases and J 4 bases, with 11 bases left between them. This CDR3 has 11 amino acids. In DNA form, the CDR3 reads TGTGCCGCTTCGCGGGTAGAGACCCAGTACTTC. The encoded protein is CAASRVETQYF.

This clone occurred a few times. This chain joins TRBV30 and TRBJ1-2, with D possibly being TRBD1 (6 bases). Per the germline V gene, CDR1 is GTSNPN and CDR2 is SVGIG (reference sequence). The CDR3 runs to 12 residues. Trimming removed 0 bases from V and 5 bases from J, with 7 bases in between. DNA of the CDR3: TGTGCCTGGAGTGTAGGACAGTATGGCTACACCTTC. It encodes CAWSVGQYGYTF.

The chain combines TRBV7-6 with TRBJ2-7, with D possibly called TRBD1 or TRBD2 (6 bases each). The CDR3 runs 15 residues. Deletions cut 5 bases from V and 1 base from J, with 15 bases between. In germline, CDR1 is SGHVS, CDR2 FNYEAQ. The CDR3 sequence is CASSRQEGPSYEQYF. The CDR3 DNA follows: TGTGCCAGCAGCCGACAGGAGGGACCGTCCTACGAGCAGTACTTC.

The genes are TRBV14 and TRBJ1-1, with D possibly matching TRBD1 (5 bases). The germline gives CDR1 SGHDN, CDR2 FVKESK. V lost 4 bases and J lost 10, with 31 bases in between. This CDR3 has 18 amino acids. The CDR3, as DNA: TGTGCCAGCAGCCCCTACTCTTTTGGTACCTTCGGGGGGGTTGCAGCTTTCTTT. It translates to CASSPYSFGTFGGVAAFF.

This clone was seen many times. The chain recombines TRBV6-1 with TRBJ2-4; D perhaps matches TRBD1 (5 bases). There are 16 residues in the CDR3. The V gene lost 1 base and the J gene lost 5 bases, with 15 bases spanning the gap. The germline CDR1 and CDR2 sequences are MNHNS and SASEGT. In nucleotides, the CDR3 is TGTGCCAGCAGTGAAGGGTCAGGGCAATTCCAAAACATTCAGTACTTC. It specifies CASSEGSGQFQNIQYF.

This rearrangement joins TRBV7-2 to TRBJ1-2; D gene ambiguous. Germline V gene lookup returns CDR1 SGHTA and CDR2 FQGNSA. V was shortened by 3 bases and J by 3 bases, with 17 bases between the two germline ends. The CDR3 totals 16 residues. The CDR3 coding sequence is TGTGCCAGCAGCTTGGGCAGCCCCGCTACACACTATGGCTACACCTTC. It is translated as CASSLGSPATHYGYTF.

This clone was counted a few times. The rearrangement links TRBV10-3 to TRBJ1-1; possibly TRBD1 for D (5 bases). The V end lost 0 bases, the J end lost 5 bases, and 7 bases lay between the germline ends. Germline assignment: CDR1 ENHRY and CDR2 SYGVKD. CDR3 size: 13 residues. This CDR3 is CAISESRETEAFF. DNA of the CDR3: TGTGCCATCAGTGAGTCCAGGGAAACTGAAGCTTTCTTT.

The chain's CDR3 is CASSPSTGTGPSGANVLTF. The CDR3 bases are TGTGCCAGCAGCCCGTCGACCGGGACAGGGCCCTCTGGGGCCAACGTCCTGACTTTC. V gene TRBV7-9 combines with J gene TRBJ2-6, with 9 bases lining up with TRBD1. After removal of 5 bases from V and 0 bases from J, the junction contained 11 bases not matched to a gene. CDR3 size: 19 residues. Germline CDR1 and CDR2: SEHNR and FQNEAQ (reference sequence).

This clone was picked up a small number of times. The chain couples TRBV7-7 to TRBJ2-3; D remains ambiguous. CDR3 size: 14 residues. V lost 5 bases, J lost 0 bases, and 9 bases lay in between. The germline V gene has CDR1 SSHAT and CDR2 FNYEAQ (reference sequence). The CDR3 DNA is TGTGCCAGCAGCCAACTACTAAGCACAGATACGCAGTATTTT. Translating gives CASSQLLSTDTQYF.

About this clone itself: A much larger clone sits a single nucleotide away, making a read error possible. The V call is TRBV7-6, the J call TRBJ2-5; D remains ambiguous. Trimming cost V 4 bases and J 2 bases, with 2 bases left between them. This CDR3 spans 11 amino acids. Germline V lookup: CDR1 SGHVS, CDR2 FNYEAQ. The CDR3 is CASSYQETQYF. The CDR3 coding sequence is TGTGCCAGCAGCTATCAAGAGACCCAGTACTTC.

There are a few counts of this clone. The V and J genes are TRBV30 and TRBJ1-3; D remains unclear. Trimming took off 5 bases at V and 0 bases at J, with 8 bases between the two ends. Germline V gives CDR1 GTSNPN, CDR2 SVGIG (reference sequence). The CDR3 covers 13 residues. The CDR3 loop is CAWDNYSGNTIYF. The CDR3 nucleotides are TGTGCCTGGGATAACTACTCTGGAAACACCATATATTTT.

In this sample, this clone turned up a few times. V is TRBV4-1 and J is TRBJ1-5; 7 bases match TRBD1. Trimming cost V 0 bases and J 0 bases; bases outside gene matches: 5. The CDR3 length is 17 residues. The germline gives CDR1 MGHRA, CDR2 YSYEKL. DNA of the CDR3: TGCGCCAGCAGCCAAGAAGAGACAGGGTATAGCAATCAGCCCCAGCATTTT. It specifies CASSQEETGYSNQPQHF.

This clone was found a few times. The chain couples TRBV6-5 to TRBJ2-3; D might be TRBD2 (7 bases). The CDR3 consists of 14 residues. V dropped 5 bases and J dropped 2 bases, with 11 bases sitting between them. Germline V CDR1 and CDR2: MNHEY, SVGAGI. CDR3: CASSAAGATDTQYF. CDR3 sequence (DNA): TGTGCCAGCAGTGCCGCGGGGGCCACAGATACGCAGTATTTT.

This clone was detected a few times. The chain is built from TRBV10-3 and TRBJ2-7; 7 bases agree with TRBD2. Germline V gives CDR1 ENHRY, CDR2 SYGVKD. Trimming at V came to 4 bases and at J to 0 bases, leaving 3 bases not matched to a gene. The CDR3 has 14 amino acids. The CDR3: CAISVGGSSYEQYF. The CDR3 DNA sequence: TGTGCCATCAGTGTGGGGGGGAGCTCCTACGAGCAGTACTTC.

This clone was picked up a small number of times. The rearrangement uses TRBV6-1 and TRBJ1-2; 7 positions match TRBD1. This CDR3 is built from 13 residues. Germline CDR1 and CDR2: MNHNS and SASEGT. The J segment lost 4 bases and the V segment lost 10 bases, leaving 9 bases of the junction unmatched. CDR3 sequence: CATTTGNIYGYTF. CDR3 in DNA: TGTGCCACCACGACAGGGAATATCTATGGCTACACCTTC.

The CDR3 DNA follows: TGTGCCAGTAGTCTCCCCGGGACAGGGGGCAGCTTTCAGTACTTC. Its protein product is CASSLPGTGGSFQYF. This chain links TRBV19 with TRBJ2-4, with TRBD1 matching over 12 bases. The CDR3 spans 15 residues. From germline, CDR1 is LNHDA and CDR2 SQIVND (reference sequence). Trimming cost V 5 bases and J 11 bases; bases outside gene matches: 10.

J is TRBJ2-1 and V is TRBV19, with D uncertain. V lost 6 bases, J lost 7 bases, and 7 bases lay in between. The CDR3 spans 11 residues. The germline CDR1 and CDR2 sequences are LNHDA and SQIVND (reference sequence). The CDR3 DNA reads TGTGCCAGTAGGTTGGGGAATGAGCAGTTCTTC. It specifies CASRLGNEQFF.